This TCR beta chain originates from a study of cytomegalovirus exposure and HLA in healthy donors. Germline values: CDR1 SGHTA, CDR2 FQGTGA. Unmatched junction bases numbered 6, after V lost 4 bases and J lost 1 base. The CDR3 is made up of 15 amino acids. Researchers ran the PCR with 60 Vbeta and 13 Jbeta primers. Libraries were prepared by immunoSEQ multiplex PCR; TCRdb keeps only in-frame clonotypes and omits some of them. This table lists 75,000 to 85,000 clones. With respect to this clone: Antigen: not known.

Study-level findings and limits: About 87% or about 30% of the time was how often most TCR beta V segments were productive, according to an earlier analysis.

This chain joins TRBV7-3 and TRBJ1-1; 7 bases are a match to TRBD1. The sequence was obtained from a man aged 18-30 years in good health and CMV-seropositive. The specimen was PBMCs. The CDR3 DNA follows: TGTGCCAGCAGCTCCTGGACAGGATCGAACACTGAAGCTTTCTTT. Translated: CASSSWTGSNTEAFF. The entire variable domain, with the rest obtained from reference TRBV7-3 and TRBJ1-1, is as follows: GAGVSQTPSNKVTEKGKYVELRCDPISGHTALYWYRQSLGQGPEFLIYFQGTGAADDSGLPNDRFFAVRPEGSVSTLKIQRTERGDSAVYLCASSSWTGSNTEAFFGQGTRLTVV.